The clone carrying this T cell receptor beta chain was detected many times. For TCRbeta, the library was prepared with unique molecular identifiers. Using its own MiXCR run on the PCR reads, TCRdb lists one record per CDR3 protein. The sample contains about 690,000 distinct CDR3 sequences, 15% to 20% of which appear only once. After removal of 6 bases from V and 2 bases from J, the junction contained 1 base not matched to a gene. The CDR3 runs to 13 residues. Germline loops: CDR1 KGHSH, CDR2 LQKENI. This entry is derived from a study of T-cell reconstitution after alpha-beta-depleted transplantation in children.

The rearrangement links TRBV18 to TRBJ2-1, with TRBD2 matching over 7 bases. The sequenced sample was PBMCs from the stem cell graft donor, obtained from the stem cell graft. The receptor was derived from a human donor who donated a stem cell graft to a child with acute myeloid leukemia. CDR3 residues: CASSGGTYNEQFF. The CDR3 nucleotides read TGTGCCAGCTCGGGGGGGACCTACAATGAGCAGTTCTTC.